Shown below are 8 T cell receptor beta chains from a single sample sequenced in a study of T cell repertoires in ileal Crohn's disease. Produced via immunoSEQ multiplex PCR; TCRdb's table is partial and in-frame only. The sample lists 9,500 to 15,000 clones; around 76% were seen once. Sequenced input: ileal tissue. All receptors come from an adult with Crohn's disease.

The chain couples TRBV29-1 to TRBJ1-1; 10 bases fit TRBD1. CDR1 is SQVTM and CDR2 is ANQGSEA in the germline V gene. V lost 7 bases, J lost 4 bases, and 6 bases stayed unmatched. The CDR3 runs to 13 residues. CDR3: CSGWTGGFTEAFF. In DNA form, the CDR3 reads TGCAGCGGCTGGACAGGGGGTTTCACTGAAGCTTTCTTT.

V usage is TRBV5-1 and J usage is TRBJ2-5, with 9 positions matching TRBD2. Germline CDR1 and CDR2: SGHRS and YFSETQ. The CDR3 consists of 15 residues. Trimming removed 1 base from V and 2 bases from J; junction bases left unmatched: 3. The CDR3 coding sequence is TGCGCCAGCAGCTTGAAGCGGGAGGCTCAAGAGACCCAGTACTTC. This gives the protein CASSLKREAQETQYF.

The chain links TRBV11-3 to TRBJ2-5; 9 positions match TRBD1. Germline-derived CDR1 and CDR2 are SGHNT and YENEEA. This CDR3 contains 14 residues. Losses at the gene ends were 1 base for V and 4 bases for J; bases not matched to a gene: 1. The CDR3 DNA is TGTGCCAGCAGCTTAGGACAGGGGGGAGAGACCCAGTACTTC. Translated: CASSLGQGGETQYF.

CDR3: CASSLGLAETQYF. Written as DNA, the CDR3 is TGTGCCAGCAGCTTAGGACTAGCGGAGACCCAGTACTTC. The chain uses TRBV13 and TRBJ2-5; 7 bases align to TRBD2. The V gene end was trimmed by 0 bases and the J gene end by 5 bases; junction bases not matched to a gene: 0. Germline CDR1 reads PRHDT; CDR2 reads FYEKMQ (reference sequence). The CDR3 sequence is 13 residues long.

The chain couples TRBV27 to TRBJ1-5; no firm D call. CDR3 length: 14 amino acids. The germline V and J ends were trimmed by 7 bases and 0 bases, with 10 bases remaining between them. Germline V gene sequence: CDR1 MNHEY, CDR2 SMNVEV (reference sequence). CDR3 nucleotide sequence: TGTGCCAGCAAGAGGGCATATAGCAATCAGCCCCAGCATTTT. Translated, it gives CASKRAYSNQPQHF.

The chain is built from TRBV30 and TRBJ2-1; TRBD2 might be the D (7 bases). V lost 0 bases and J 0 bases, leaving 15 bases between the germline ends. The length of the CDR3 is 17 residues. Germline V gives CDR1 GTSNPN, CDR2 SVGIG (reference sequence). CDR3 in amino acids: CAWSVGASGFSYNEQFF. The CDR3 coding sequence is TGTGCCTGGAGTGTGGGGGCTAGCGGCTTCTCCTACAATGAGCAGTTCTTC.

The chain uses TRBV5-6 and TRBJ2-5; TRBD2 might be the D (5 bases). Between the trimmed V and J ends, which lost 2 bases and 1 base, there was a span of 15 bases. The germline gives CDR1 SGHDT, CDR2 YYEEEE. The CDR3 length is 16 residues. CDR3 sequence: CASSFWLSGIQETQYF. The CDR3, as DNA: TGTGCCAGCAGCTTTTGGCTCTCCGGGATCCAAGAGACCCAGTACTTC.

In this sample, this clone turned up a few times. V and J are TRBV18 and TRBJ1-1, with a tentative D call TRBD1 (5 bases). Germline V CDR1 and CDR2: KGHSH, LQKENI. Trimming took off 3 bases at V and 0 bases at J, with 5 bases between the two ends. The CDR3 consists of 13 residues. The CDR3, as DNA: TGTGCCAGCTCACCGGACATGAACACTGAAGCTTTCTTT. Its translation is CASSPDMNTEAFF.